The present entry profiles one T cell receptor (beta chain) with its context. Its binding antigen is unknown. It has no much larger one-base neighbor in the sample; base qualities were not kept. This sample was taken from a study of T cell changes during pregnancy in multiple sclerosis (dated by TCRdb to the late 2010s). For the study in its entirety: The study examined how the T cell repertoire changed over the course of pregnancy in women with multiple sclerosis.

V loses 5 bases, J loses 8 bases, and the germline ends lie 12 bases apart. Taken from the germline V gene (reference sequence), the CDR1 and CDR2 loops are PRHDT and FYEKMQ. From the cysteine up to the phenylalanine, the CDR3 has a length of 12 residues. This entry keeps only the CDR3 DNA: 36 bases, framed from base 1. The library was prepared using the immunoSEQ multiplex PCR assay. The table comes from immuneACCESS by way of TCRdb, which keeps in-frame sequences with V and J called. Part of the clones is missing from these tables; in studies checked, under half for an unresolved V gene and the rest for unknown reasons. This sample comprises approximately 100,000 clones, about 91% of them detected only once. Of the sample, over 2.5% is held by the ten largest clones.

The V and J genes are TRBV13 and TRBJ1-1, and perhaps TRBD1 as D gene, on 6 matching bases. The sequence derives from a female donor with multiple sclerosis, enrolled in a pregnancy study. The sample was peripheral blood, taken in the second trimester of pregnancy. The CDR3 sequence is CASSDQGKEAFF. Here is the DNA: TGTGCCAGCAGCGACCAGGGGAAGGAAGCTTTCTTT. Joined to the reference TRBV13 and TRBJ1-1 proteins, this CDR3 gives the full variable domain: AAGVIQSPRHLIKEKRETATLKCYPIPRHDTVYWYQQGPGQDPQFLISFYEKMQSDKGSIPDRFSAQQFSDYHSELNMSSLELGDSALYFCASSDQGKEAFFGQGTRLTVV.